This section outlines one T cell receptor (beta chain) sequence together with its context. It was CD45RO-negative cells, positively selected for CCR7, that made up naive CD8 cells, with terminally differentiated effector memory CD45RA+ cells excluded. The donor cohort consisted entirely of Caucasian adults residing in Nashville, Tennessee. Per the authors' pipeline: There were no quality scores in the junction-only immunoSEQ sequences, so filtering differed. Sequencing was performed with immunoSEQ multiplex PCR; in TCRdb, only in-frame clones are kept and a portion is missing. That table gives V, J and clone size, and the DNA gave D and trimming. The data show about 2.2 million clones, 90% to 95% seen once. The length of the CDR3 is 16 residues. The V gene end was trimmed by 1 base and the J gene end by 6 bases; junction bases not matched to a gene: 5. Looked up from germline, CDR1 is SGDLS and CDR2 is YYNGEE.

The data were taken from a study of shared clonotypes between healthy human individuals. The overall study: Per donor, CD8 memory used one plate, CD8 naive used two, CD4 memory used three and CD4 naive used three.

This sequence joins TRBV9 and TRBJ2-2, with TRBD2 matching over 11 bases. The receptor was derived from a man aged 18 to 29 in good health. Some clones in this sample may be carry-over from other donors' samples. Sequencing was done on a sample of naive CD8+ T cells from PBMCs. CDR3 residues: CASSVNLAGGPGELFF. DNA for the CDR3: TGTGCCAGCAGCGTAAACCTAGCGGGAGGTCCCGGGGAGCTGTTTTTT.